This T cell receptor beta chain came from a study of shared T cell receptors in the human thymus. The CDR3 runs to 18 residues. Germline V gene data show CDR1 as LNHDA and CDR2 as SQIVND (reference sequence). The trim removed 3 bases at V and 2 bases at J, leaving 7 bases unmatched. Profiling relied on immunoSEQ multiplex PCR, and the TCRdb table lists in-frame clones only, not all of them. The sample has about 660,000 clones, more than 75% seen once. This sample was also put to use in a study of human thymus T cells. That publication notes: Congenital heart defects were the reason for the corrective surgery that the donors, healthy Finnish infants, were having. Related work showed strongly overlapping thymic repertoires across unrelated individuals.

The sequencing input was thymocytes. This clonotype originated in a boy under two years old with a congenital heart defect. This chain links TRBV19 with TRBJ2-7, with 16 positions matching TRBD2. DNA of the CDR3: TGTGCCAGTAGTATGGGACTAGCGGGAGGGCTGGCGGCCTACGAGCAGTACTTC. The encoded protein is CASSMGLAGGLAAYEQYF.